The clone carrying this TCR beta chain was seen ten or more times. Its antigen is undetermined. As to time point: newly diagnosed GD, antithyroid drugs for less than 3 months. PBMCs were the source of the RNA used for TCR sequencing. Patients came through an endocrinology department, and that department was in Xi'an, China. This entry comes from a study of regulatory T cells in long-lasting Graves disease. The study's findings and limits: New patients shared 950 to 1,000 public clonotypes, fewer than the approximately 2,500 shared by persistent patients. Lower TCR diversity characterized persistent Graves' patients relative to newly diagnosed patients.

CDR1 and CDR2 from the germline V gene are SGHRS and YFSETQ. This CDR3 has 15 amino acids. V lost 4 bases and J lost 0; bases outside the gene matches: 3. According to the study, TCR beta libraries were built with iRepertoire HTBI primers and CDR3-region Arm-PCR. Via MiXCR, TCRdb re-called the multiplex PCR reads, giving one row per CDR3 protein. The sample includes 200,000 to 250,000 distinct CDR3 sequences, around 19% of them seen just once. This chain joins TRBV5-1 and TRBJ1-4; TRBD1 matches at 7 bases. The sample here was peripheral blood mononuclear cells (PBMCs), taken at new diagnosis, from a patient treated with antithyroid drugs. This receptor was identified in a female donor with Graves disease. The CDR3 sequence: CASSHRGATNEKLFF. For the CDR3, the DNA is TGCGCCAGCAGCCACAGGGGTGCAACTAATGAAAAACTGTTTTTT.